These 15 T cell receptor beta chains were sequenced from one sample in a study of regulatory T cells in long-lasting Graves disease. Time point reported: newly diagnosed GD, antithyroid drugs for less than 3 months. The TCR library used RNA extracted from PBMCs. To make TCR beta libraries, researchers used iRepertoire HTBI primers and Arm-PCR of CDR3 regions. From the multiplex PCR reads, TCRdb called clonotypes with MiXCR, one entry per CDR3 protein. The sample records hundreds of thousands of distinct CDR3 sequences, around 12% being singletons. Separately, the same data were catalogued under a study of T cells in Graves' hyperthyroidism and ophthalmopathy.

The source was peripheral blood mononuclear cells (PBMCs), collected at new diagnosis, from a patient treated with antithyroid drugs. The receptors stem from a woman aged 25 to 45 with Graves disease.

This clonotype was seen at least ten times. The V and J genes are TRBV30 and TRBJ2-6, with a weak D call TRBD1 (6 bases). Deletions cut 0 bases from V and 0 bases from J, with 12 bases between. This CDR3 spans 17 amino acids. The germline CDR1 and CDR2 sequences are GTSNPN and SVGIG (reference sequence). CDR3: CAWSVGGSISGANVLTF. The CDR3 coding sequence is TGTGCCTGGAGTGTAGGGGGTTCAATCTCTGGGGCCAACGTCCTGACTTTC.

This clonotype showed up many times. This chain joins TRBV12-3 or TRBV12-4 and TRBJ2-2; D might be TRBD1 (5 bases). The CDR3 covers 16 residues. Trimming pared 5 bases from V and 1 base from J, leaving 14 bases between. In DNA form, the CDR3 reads TGTGCCAGCAGTGCCCGACAGATCTTGAACACCGGGGAGCTGTTTTTT. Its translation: CASSARQILNTGELFF.

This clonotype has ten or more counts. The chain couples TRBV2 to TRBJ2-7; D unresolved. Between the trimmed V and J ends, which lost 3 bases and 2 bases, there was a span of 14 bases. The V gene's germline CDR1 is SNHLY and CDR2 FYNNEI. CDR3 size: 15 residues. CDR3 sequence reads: CASSDWQALAYEQYF. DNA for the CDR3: TGTGCCAGCAGTGATTGGCAGGCGCTAGCCTACGAGCAGTACTTC.

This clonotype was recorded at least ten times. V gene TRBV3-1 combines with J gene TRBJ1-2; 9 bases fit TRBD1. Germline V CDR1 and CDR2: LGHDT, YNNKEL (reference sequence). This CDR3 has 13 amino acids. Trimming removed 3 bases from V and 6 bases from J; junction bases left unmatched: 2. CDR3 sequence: CASSQRTGDGYTF. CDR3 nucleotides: TGTGCCAGCAGCCAGCGGACAGGGGATGGCTACACCTTC.

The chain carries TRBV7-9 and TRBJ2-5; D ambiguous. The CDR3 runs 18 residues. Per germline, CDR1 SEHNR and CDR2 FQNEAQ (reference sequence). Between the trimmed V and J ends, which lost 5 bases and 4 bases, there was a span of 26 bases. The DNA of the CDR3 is TGTGCCAGCAGCCGCTTAGGAAAGAGGACGGGTTCGCGAGAGACCCAGTACTTC. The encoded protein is CASSRLGKRTGSRETQYF.

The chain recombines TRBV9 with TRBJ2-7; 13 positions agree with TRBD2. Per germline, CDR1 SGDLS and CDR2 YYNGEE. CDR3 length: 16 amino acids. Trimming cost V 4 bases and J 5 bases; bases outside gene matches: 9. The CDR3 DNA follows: TGTGCCAGCAGCATAGCCGGACTAGCGGGAGTAAACGAGCAGTACTTC. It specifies CASSIAGLAGVNEQYF.

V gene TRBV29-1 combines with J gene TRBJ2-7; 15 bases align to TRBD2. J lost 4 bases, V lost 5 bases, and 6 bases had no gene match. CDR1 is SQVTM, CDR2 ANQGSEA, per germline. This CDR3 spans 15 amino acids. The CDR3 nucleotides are TGCAGCGTTTGGACTAGCGGGAGGGCCGGTTACGAGCAGTACTTC. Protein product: CSVWTSGRAGYEQYF.

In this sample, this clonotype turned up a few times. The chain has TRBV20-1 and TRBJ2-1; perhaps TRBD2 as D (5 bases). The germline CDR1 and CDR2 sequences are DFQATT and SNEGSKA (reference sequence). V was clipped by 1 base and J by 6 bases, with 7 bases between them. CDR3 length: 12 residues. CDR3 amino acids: CSARVEGNEQFF. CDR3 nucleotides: TGCAGTGCTAGAGTAGAGGGCAATGAGCAGTTCTTC.

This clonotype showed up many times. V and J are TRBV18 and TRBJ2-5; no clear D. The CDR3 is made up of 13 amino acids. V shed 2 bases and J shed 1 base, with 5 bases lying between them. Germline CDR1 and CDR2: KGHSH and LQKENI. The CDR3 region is CASSPAVQETQYF. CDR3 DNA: TGTGCCAGCTCACCAGCGGTCCAAGAGACCCAGTACTTC.

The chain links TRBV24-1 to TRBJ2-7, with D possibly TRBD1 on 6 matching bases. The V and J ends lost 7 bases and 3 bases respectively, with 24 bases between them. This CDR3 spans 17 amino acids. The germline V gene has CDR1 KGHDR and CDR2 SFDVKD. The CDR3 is CATSLTGRSSPLYEQYF. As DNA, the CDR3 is TGTGCCACCAGCCTCACAGGGCGGAGTTCCCCTCTCTACGAGCAGTACTTC.

CDR3 amino acids: CAWSRDRGIYGYTF. The CDR3 nucleotides read TGTGCCTGGAGCCGGGACAGGGGGATCTATGGCTACACCTTC. The rearrangement links TRBV30 to TRBJ1-2, with 11 bases aligning to TRBD1. The CDR3 totals 14 residues. Germline CDR1 reads GTSNPN; CDR2 reads SVGIG (reference sequence). With V trimmed by 3 bases and J by 4 bases, 4 bases remained unmatched.

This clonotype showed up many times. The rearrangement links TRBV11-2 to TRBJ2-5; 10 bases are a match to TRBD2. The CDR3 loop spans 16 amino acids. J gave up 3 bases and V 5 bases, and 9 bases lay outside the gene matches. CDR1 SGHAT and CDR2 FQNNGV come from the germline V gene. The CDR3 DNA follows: TGTGCCAGCAGCATTCACCTAAGCGGGAGGGAAGAGACCCAGTACTTC. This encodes CASSIHLSGREETQYF.

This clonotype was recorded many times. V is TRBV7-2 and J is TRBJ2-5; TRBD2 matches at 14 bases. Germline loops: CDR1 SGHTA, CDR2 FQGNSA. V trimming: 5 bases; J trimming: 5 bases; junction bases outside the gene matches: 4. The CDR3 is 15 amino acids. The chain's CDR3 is CASSHGLAGGETQYF. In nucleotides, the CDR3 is TGTGCCAGCAGCCACGGACTAGCGGGAGGTGAGACCCAGTACTTC.

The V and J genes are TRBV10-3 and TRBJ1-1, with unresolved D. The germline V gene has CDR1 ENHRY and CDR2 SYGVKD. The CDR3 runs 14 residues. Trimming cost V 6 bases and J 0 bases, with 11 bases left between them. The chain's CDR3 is CAIRRSFMNTEAFF. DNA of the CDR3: TGTGCCATCAGGAGGTCATTTATGAACACTGAAGCTTTCTTT.

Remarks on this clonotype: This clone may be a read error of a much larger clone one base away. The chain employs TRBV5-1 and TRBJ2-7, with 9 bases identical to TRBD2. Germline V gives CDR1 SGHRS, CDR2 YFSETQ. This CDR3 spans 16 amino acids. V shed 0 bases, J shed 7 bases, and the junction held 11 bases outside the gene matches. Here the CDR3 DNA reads TGCGCCAGCAGCTTGGCCCGCGGGAGGGCCGCCAATGAGCAGTACTTC. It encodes CASSLARGRAANEQYF.